This T cell receptor (beta chain) emerged from a study of T cells in localized non-small cell lung cancer (TCRdb year 2020). Broadly, across the study: The study examined T cell repertoires in under 300 patients with early-stage NSCLC and compared tumors with uninvolved tumor-adjacent lungs. All 240 or so NSCLC patients in the cohort were treatment-naive and had localized lung tumors that were resected. Of the NSCLC patients, about 130 were male and some 97 were female, and the mean age was around 70 years.

The germline V gene encodes CDR1 SGHRS and CDR2 YFSETQ. V and J lose 4 bases and 6 bases, and a span of 9 bases separates them. CDR3 length: 12 amino acids, cysteine to phenylalanine. CDR3 DNA only is kept here, 36 bases in frame from base 1. On this clone: The antigen it binds to is not known. No much larger clone exists at a distance of one base, and base qualities are not known.

Results and caveats for the whole study, not just this receptor: Higher T cell density in blood was associated with longer overall survival, whereas higher clonality in adjacent lung was associated with shorter survival. A median of roughly 56 of the top 100 tumor clones were detected in paired uninvolved adjacent lung, and some 29 of these tumor clones were also found among the top 100 clones of the paired uninvolved adjacent lung. Uninvolved tumor-adjacent lung showed the highest T cell clonality, higher than tumor, which suggests more focused antigenic responses in the uninvolved tumor-adjacent lung. Because multi-region tumor sequencing was not done, intratumor heterogeneity could not be ruled out. Because of the exploratory design, TCR variables were selected using unadjusted p-values without false-discovery rate correction.

TCR beta CDR3 regions were sequenced from DNA using the immunoSEQ Assay. The study's processing was this. T cell density was computed as TCR beta template counts normalized to usable DNA estimated by amplifying housekeeping genes. Using the preseqR package, richness was estimated by extrapolating to 120,000 templates for tissue samples and 400,000 templates for PBMC samples. Clonality was taken to be one minus Pielou's evenness. To identify tissue-enriched TCRs, differential abundance testing was run on productive amino-acid clonotypes with a minimum total count of 5 and an alpha of 0.1. Repertoire overlap between compartments was quantified with the Jaccard Index and Morisita Overlap Index. GLIPH clustered TCR beta CDR3s with public tetramer-defined viral CDR3s; viral motifs required at least three viral sequences plus V-gene enrichment. The table was pulled from immuneACCESS by TCRdb, which kept in-frame rearrangements only. Such tables lose some clones; where checked, under half of the loss comes from unresolved V genes, and the rest has no known cause. That table is the source of V, J and clone size, and D and trimming were worked out from the DNA. This sample lists 50,000 to 70,000 clones; around 81% were detected once. The ten most abundant clones make up around 4.6% of the sample.

At diagnosis, tumor, uninvolved tumor-adjacent lung and peripheral blood were collected and then preserved as a mix of FFPE and fresh-frozen material. For TCR repertoire profiling, blood samples were analyzed as peripheral blood mononuclear cells. This clonotype was obtained from a man between 40 and 70 years old with stage II lung adenocarcinoma. In this chain, TRBV5-1 is recombined with TRBJ2-3, with the D gene uncertain. The input for sequencing was PBMCs, taken before any cancer treatment. The CDR3 reads CASSQYADTQYF. Here is the DNA: TGCGCCAGCAGCCAATATGCGGATACGCAGTATTTT.